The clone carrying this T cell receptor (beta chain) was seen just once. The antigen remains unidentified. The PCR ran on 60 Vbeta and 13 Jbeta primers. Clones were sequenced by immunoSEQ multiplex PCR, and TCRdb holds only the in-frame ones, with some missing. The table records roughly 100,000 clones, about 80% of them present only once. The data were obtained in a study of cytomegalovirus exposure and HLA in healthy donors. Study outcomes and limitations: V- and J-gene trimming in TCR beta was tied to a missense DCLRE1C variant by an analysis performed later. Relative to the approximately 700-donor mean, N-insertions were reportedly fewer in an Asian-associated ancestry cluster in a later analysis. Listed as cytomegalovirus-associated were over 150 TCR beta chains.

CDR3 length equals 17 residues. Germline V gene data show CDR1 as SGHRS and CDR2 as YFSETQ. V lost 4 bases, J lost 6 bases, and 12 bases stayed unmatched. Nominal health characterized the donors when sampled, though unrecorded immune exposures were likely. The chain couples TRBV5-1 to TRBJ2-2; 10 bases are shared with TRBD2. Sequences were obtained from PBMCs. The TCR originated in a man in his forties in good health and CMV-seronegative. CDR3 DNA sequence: TGCGCCAGCAGCACTTTACTAGCGGGGTCGCGAGCCGGGGAGCTGTTTTTT. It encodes CASSTLLAGSRAGELFF.